These 19 T cell receptor beta chains came from one sample sequenced in a study of kidney transplant recipient with SARS-CoV-2 infection listed by TCRdb under 2021. In the paper's terms, the time point label means: pre-pandemic baseline sample and day 111 after first positive SARS-CoV-2 test. For sequencing, an Illumina MiSeq was employed. In TCRdb, the public reads were trimmed at Q25 with fastp and aligned with MiXCR, with productive beta chains retained. When rows share a CDR3 protein, they turn into one entry using the most common DNA and genes. In this sample the table shows roughly 250,000 distinct CDR3 sequences, roughly 26% of which occur a single time. 6% to 8.5% of the sample comes from the top ten. The starting material was a blood sample, obtained at baseline and on day 111 from a kidney transplant recipient. These TCRs come from a male patient in his 30s who had COVID-19 and was a kidney transplant recipient. Following a transplant, a fraction of the T cells may be traceable to the graft donor.

This clonotype was detected ten times or more. The gene calls are TRBV7-4 and TRBJ1-2; D ambiguous. Trimming cost V 5 bases and J 4 bases, with 23 bases left between them. From germline, CDR1 is SGHVT and CDR2 SQSDAQ. The CDR3 runs 17 residues. CDR3 sequence reads: CASSPVGSARKTYGYTF. Written as DNA, the CDR3 is TGTGCCAGCAGCCCTGTTGGTTCAGCTCGAAAGACCTATGGCTACACCTTC.

Of note for this clonotype: A much larger clonotype is one base distant, so this may be a read error. The chain links TRBV6-5 to TRBJ1-1; D not certain. V was pared by 5 bases and J by 5 bases, with 18 bases between. The CDR3 consists of 15 residues. Germline values: CDR1 MNHEY, CDR2 SVGAGI. The chain's CDR3 is CASSPEGRGRTEAFF. The CDR3 DNA follows: TGTGCCAGCAGTCCAGAAGGGCGCGGTCGAACTGAAGCTTTCTTT.

In its sample, this clonotype was seen many times. The CDR3 nucleotides are TGTGCCAGCAGATGGAGCGGGAGCGGTACCGGGGAGCTGTTTTTT. The encoded protein is CASRWSGSGTGELFF. The chain has TRBV6-5 and TRBJ2-2; 8 bases align to TRBD2. Unmatched junction bases numbered 8, after V lost 6 bases and J lost 5 bases. Germline V lookup: CDR1 MNHEY, CDR2 SVGAGI. CDR3 size: 15 residues.

This clonotype was counted at least ten times. The chain is built from TRBV12-3 or TRBV12-4 and TRBJ1-4; 7 bases align to TRBD1. Trimming at V came to 5 bases and at J to 1 base, leaving 4 bases not matched to a gene. The CDR3 loop spans 15 amino acids. The CDR3 loop is CASSRGQRTNEKLFF. In DNA form, the CDR3 reads TGTGCCAGCAGTCGGGGACAGAGAACTAATGAAAAACTGTTTTTT.

Concerning this clonotype: A much larger clone differs from this one at a single base, so this may be a read error. The gene calls are TRBV6-6 and TRBJ1-2, with D uncertain. Germline V gives CDR1 MNHNY, CDR2 SVGAGI (reference sequence). The CDR3 consists of 17 residues. V was pared by 3 bases and J by 4 bases, with 21 bases between. The CDR3 DNA follows: TGTGCCAGCAGTTATAAGGAAGGTGGGAGAAAGACCTATGGCTACACCTTC. This sequence encodes CASSYKEGGRKTYGYTF.

As to this clonotype: This sequence may be a read error, since a much larger clone differs from it by one base. This CDR3 is missing its conserved last phenylalanine or tryptophan, likely due to a read error. The rearrangement joins TRBV6-8 to TRBJ2-1; D might be TRBD1 (6 bases). The DNA end favors TRBJ2-7, so the J call may be wrong. The CDR3 is made up of 11 amino acids. Germline lookup yields CDR1 MNHGY and CDR2 SAAAGT. DNA for the CDR3: TGTGCCAGCAGTGAAGGGGACAAGCAGTACCTC. This translates into CASSEGDKQYL.

This sequence joins TRBV9 and TRBJ1-2; no definite D call. This CDR3 contains 16 residues. The V and J ends lost 7 bases and 4 bases respectively, with 23 bases between them. Germline V lookup: CDR1 SGDLS, CDR2 YYNGEE. The CDR3 nucleotides are TGTGCCAGCTCAACTCGGTACTCAAGAAAGACCTATGGCTACACCTTC. It translates to CASSTRYSRKTYGYTF.

This clonotype has ten or more counts. The genes are TRBV15 and TRBJ1-1; D unclear. Trimming removed 0 bases at V and 2 bases at J, with 7 bases between. The CDR3 runs 14 residues. Per the germline V gene, CDR1 is LNHNV and CDR2 is YYDKDF (reference sequence). The CDR3 reads CATSRERDNTEAFF. For the CDR3, the DNA is TGTGCCACCAGCAGAGAGAGGGATAACACTGAAGCTTTCTTT.

The chain recombines TRBV7-9 with TRBJ2-1; D call uncertain. The CDR3 runs 14 residues. Per germline, CDR1 SEHNR and CDR2 FQNEAQ (reference sequence). V was trimmed by 1 base and J by 6 bases, leaving 10 bases between them. CDR3 in DNA: TGTGCCAGCAGCTTAGATCTAGTATTCAATGAGCAGTTCTTC. Amino acids: CASSLDLVFNEQFF.

This clonotype showed up many times. V is TRBV5-1 and J is TRBJ1-2; D unresolved. CDR3 length equals 16 residues. Trimming removed 6 bases from V and 4 bases from J, with 22 bases in between. The germline gives CDR1 SGHRS, CDR2 YFSETQ. The CDR3: CASIMVSVRKTYGYTF. CDR3 coding DNA: TGCGCCAGCATTATGGTATCGGTTCGAAAGACCTATGGCTACACCTTC.

This clonotype was observed many times. The chain employs TRBV3-1 and TRBJ2-3; D is possibly TRBD1 or TRBD2 (6 bases each). V lost 0 bases to trimming and J lost 4 bases, with 17 bases between them. Looked up from germline, CDR1 is LGHDT and CDR2 is YNNKEL (reference sequence). CDR3 length: 17 amino acids. Here the CDR3 reads CASSQDVGGAPADTQYF. Written as DNA, the CDR3 is TGTGCCAGCAGCCAAGATGTGGGGGGCGCTCCGGCAGATACGCAGTATTTT.

The sample holds many counts of this clonotype. The chain uses TRBV24-1 and TRBJ2-1; 7 bases are a match to TRBD2. This CDR3 has 15 amino acids. Germline CDR1 is KGHDR and CDR2 is SFDVKD. With V trimmed by 6 bases and J by 1 base, 5 bases remained unmatched. The CDR3: CATSPLGGSYNEQFF. For the CDR3, the DNA is TGTGCCACCAGTCCCTTGGGAGGGTCCTACAATGAGCAGTTCTTC.

About this clonotype itself: A read error may explain this, as a much larger clone is one base away. The chain is built from TRBV29-1 and TRBJ1-1, with D unclear. Germline CDR1 reads SQVTM; CDR2 reads ANQGSEA. The CDR3 sequence is 12 residues long. The DNA of the CDR3 is TGCAGCGTTGAGGAAGAGAACACTGAAGCTCTCTTT. Its translation is CSVEEENTEALF.

Ten or more counts support this clonotype. The chain combines TRBV6-5 with TRBJ1-2; no clear D gene. Trimming took 5 bases from V and 4 from J, leaving 23 bases between them. CDR3 length: 17 residues. Germline V gene lookup returns CDR1 MNHEY and CDR2 SVGAGI. CDR3 residues: CASSKLNSMRKTYGYTF. The CDR3 DNA is TGTGCCAGCAGTAAACTGAACTCTATGCGAAAGACCTATGGCTACACCTTC.

This clonotype showed up many times. J is TRBJ1-2 and V is TRBV12-3 or TRBV12-4; D uncertain. This CDR3 spans 17 amino acids. Trimming removed 5 bases at V and 4 bases at J, with 23 bases between. DNA for the CDR3: TGTGCCAGCAGTGTCTCACCCACAGCAGGAAAGACCTATGGCTACACCTTC. It yields the protein CASSVSPTAGKTYGYTF.

The gene calls are TRBV19 and TRBJ1-2; D is perhaps TRBD1 (6 bases). Germline V gene data show CDR1 as LNHDA and CDR2 as SQIVND (reference sequence). V was clipped by 6 bases and J by 3 bases, with 14 bases between them. The length of the CDR3 is 14 residues. The CDR3 DNA reads as TGTGCCAGTAGAGATGGGGGGCGTCACTATGGCTACACCTTC. This sequence encodes CASRDGGRHYGYTF.

This clonotype was observed many times. The chain carries TRBV3-1 and TRBJ2-2; D might be TRBD2 (6 bases). V was clipped by 5 bases and J by 5 bases, with 24 bases between them. The CDR3 has 18 amino acids. CDR1 is LGHDT and CDR2 is YNNKEL in the germline V gene (reference sequence). CDR3 DNA sequence: TGTGCCAGCAGCGGACTAAATCCCATTTCAGGCTTGACCGGGGAGCTGTTTTTT. Translation gives CASSGLNPISGLTGELFF.

The chain links TRBV5-4 to TRBJ1-2; no reliable D call. Looked up from germline, CDR1 is SGHNT and CDR2 is YYREEE (reference sequence). The CDR3 covers 16 residues. The germline V and J ends were trimmed by 7 bases and 4 bases, with 23 bases remaining between them. Written as DNA, the CDR3 is TGTGCCAGCTATAAACTCGTACCAGGAAAGACCTATGGCTACACCTTC. Translating gives CASYKLVPGKTYGYTF.

This clonotype was detected many times. The CDR3 DNA reads as TGTGCCAGCAGCTTTAAATATGAATCTCGAAAGACCTATGGCTACACCTTC. Protein sequence: CASSFKYESRKTYGYTF. The chain is built from TRBV7-6 and TRBJ1-2; D is unclear. CDR3 length: 17 residues. Germline V gene lookup returns CDR1 SGHVS and CDR2 FNYEAQ. V lost 3 bases and J 4 bases, leaving 21 bases between the germline ends.